The clone carrying this TCR beta chain was detected once. Antigen unknown. The run of the v3.0 immunoSEQ assay was at survey level. Sequencing of each sample targeted about 35,000-50,000 T-cell genomes. Assay: immunoSEQ multiplex PCR; the TCRdb copy retains only in-frame clones and omits some. The sample yields more than 15,000 clones, 60% to 85% seen once. The data were taken from a study of long-term antiretroviral therapy in people with HIV. Study results and limitations: The data indicate that diversity increased after ART but remained below transplant donor controls. There were no data on ART adherence, viral resistance or therapy changes, a gap that limits inferences about post-ART repertoire changes.

V gave up 10 bases and J gave up 3 bases; unmatched junction bases: 2. The CDR3 runs 12 residues. Germline CDR1 is MNHNS and CDR2 is SASEGT. Two or more post-ART PBMC samples, plus at least one pre-ART sample, were available for each donor. This TCR was recovered from a woman in her 30s with HIV. The sample consisted of unsorted PBMCs, taken 2.9 years after starting antiretroviral therapy. This chain uses TRBV6-1 with TRBJ1-4; 7 positions match TRBD1. CDR3: CATGQSNEKLFF. The CDR3, as DNA: TGTGCCACGGGACAGTCTAATGAAAAACTGTTTTTT.